These 17 T cell receptor beta chains came from one sample sequenced in a study of tumor-infiltrating lymphocytes in primary liver carcinoma. TCR beta cDNA was prepared out of roughly 500 ng total RNA by means of a constant-region primer. Amplification in three nested multiplex PCR rounds with slightly modified ARM-PCR gave rise to TCR beta libraries. TRBV1-TRBV30 forward and Cbeta reverse primers drove the first two approximately 11-cycle rounds. TCRdb ran MiXCR on the multiplex PCR reads and lists one entry per CDR3 protein. Of approximately 340,000 distinct CDR3 sequences in the sample, less than 70% were seen once. For blood RNA, unsorted whole blood served as the source, and germline DNA was extracted too. Sequencing was carried out using peripheral blood. Source of these receptors: a man aged 35-49 years with primary liver carcinoma and hepatitis B virus infection.

This chain's CDR3 is CASSRAESPNHEQFF. In DNA form, the CDR3 reads TGTGCCAGCAGCCGAGCCGAAAGCCCTAATCATGAGCAGTTCTTC. The chain links TRBV7-9 to TRBJ2-1; D gene unclear. V was clipped by 5 bases and J by 8 bases, with 19 bases between them. This CDR3 contains 15 residues. Germline values: CDR1 SEHNR, CDR2 FQNEAQ (reference sequence).

Regarding this clonotype: The junction differs from germline at one of its ends, possibly a read error. The chain couples TRBV10-3 to TRBJ2-7; 9 nucleotides align to TRBD1. Germline V gives CDR1 ENHRY, CDR2 SYGVKD. The CDR3 spans 14 residues. As DNA, the CDR3 is TGCGCCATCAGTAGACCGGGACAGGGCTACGATCAGTACTTC. Its translation: CAISRPGQGYDQYF.

On this clonotype: Sequence at one end of the junction differs from germline and may be a read error. The CDR3 region has the DNA TGTGCCTGCAGCCTCGGGACAGGGGGCAGAGACGAGCAGTACTTC. This gives the protein CACSLGTGGRDEQYF. The chain uses TRBV11-2 and TRBJ2-7; TRBD1 matches at 12 bases. The length of the CDR3 is 15 residues. The V gene's germline CDR1 is SGHAT and CDR2 FQNNGV.

The V gene is TRBV6-2 or TRBV6-3, the J gene TRBJ1-5; no firm D call. CDR1 is MNHEY, CDR2 SVGEGT, per germline. The ends were cut back, 5 bases at V and 0 bases at J, with 14 bases in the middle. CDR3 size: 16 residues. The CDR3 coding sequence is TGTGCCAGCAGTACGGACGGAGGATTTAGCAATCAGCCCCAGCATTTT. It translates to CASSTDGGFSNQPQHF.

On this clonotype: It is likely a read error, because the conserved phenylalanine at the end of the CDR3 is missing. V is TRBV6-5 and J is TRBJ2-7; D gene unclear. In germline, CDR1 is MNHEY, CDR2 SVGAGI. The CDR3 is made up of 16 amino acids. Trimming took 6 bases from V and 0 from J, leaving 18 bases between them. The CDR3 DNA reads TGTGCCAGCAGGGACGGCAGTGCCCAAGGCTCCTACGAGCAGTACATC. It yields the protein CASRDGSAQGSYEQYI.

To note about this clonotype: This sequence may be a read error, since a much larger clone differs from it by one base. V is TRBV14 and J is TRBJ1-6; D gene uncertain. Per germline, CDR1 SGHDN and CDR2 FVKESK. This CDR3 region has 16 residues. As DNA, the CDR3 is TGTGCCAGCAGCCCCTCTACTGGAGTAATTAATTCACCCGTCCACTTT. It encodes CASSPSTGVINSPVHF.

This clonotype was seen only a few times. V usage is TRBV30 and J usage is TRBJ1-4; tentative D call: TRBD1 (5 bases). The CDR3 covers 16 residues. Trimming removed 1 base from V and 3 bases from J, with 15 bases in between. Germline assignment: CDR1 GTSNPN and CDR2 SVGIG (reference sequence). The CDR3 here is CAWSDYQGAANEKLFF. CDR3 bases: TGTGCCTGGAGTGACTACCAGGGTGCAGCTAATGAAAAACTGTTTTTT.

The chain employs TRBV12-3 or TRBV12-4 and TRBJ2-5, with 7 bases lining up with TRBD2. V shed 6 bases, J shed 5 bases, and the junction held 15 bases outside the gene matches. The CDR3 sequence is 16 residues long. The CDR3 protein is CASRQDRRERMETQYF. The DNA for the CDR3 is TGTGCCAGCAGGCAGGATCGGCGGGAGAGGATGGAGACCCAGTACTTC.

Worth noting for this clonotype: An end of the junction differs from the germline gene, which may be a read error. The CDR3 DNA reads as TGTGTCAGCAGCCTACAGGGACAAGCCGCCTACGAGCAGTACTTC. It translates to CVSSLQGQAAYEQYF. The chain joins TRBV5-5 to TRBJ2-7; possibly TRBD1 for D (6 bases). Germline V gene sequence: CDR1 SGHKS, CDR2 YYEKEE (reference sequence). The CDR3 loop spans 15 amino acids.

As DNA, the CDR3 is TGCGCCAGCAGAGCTGCGGCAGCTAGGTCCTACGAGCAGTACTTC. It yields the protein CASRAAAARSYEQYF. This chain joins TRBV5-1 and TRBJ2-7, with unresolved D. V was trimmed by 5 bases and J by 1 base, leaving 16 bases between them. The length of the CDR3 is 15 residues. In germline, CDR1 is SGHRS, CDR2 YFSETQ.

Of note for this clonotype: A much larger clonotype is one base distant, so this may be a read error. The gene calls are TRBV12-5 and TRBJ2-1, with D uncertain. CDR1 is LGHNT and CDR2 is FRNRAP in the germline V gene. V lost 1 base to trimming and J lost 10 bases, with 14 bases between them. The CDR3 covers 14 residues. The CDR3: CASGLAQCVIEQFF. The DNA for the CDR3 is TGTGCTAGTGGTTTGGCGCAGTGTGTAATCGAGCAGTTCTTC.

Note on this clonotype: The junction shows a germline mismatch at one end, possibly a read error. The genes are TRBV11-3 and TRBJ1-1, with D tentatively TRBD1 (5 bases). This CDR3 region has 13 residues. Germline V gives CDR1 SGHNT, CDR2 YENEEA. CDR3 coding DNA: TGTGCCTGCAGCTTGGGGGGGAACACTGAAGCTTTCTTT. Its protein is CACSLGGNTEAFF.

This clonotype has only a few counts. Relative to the germline gene, one junction end is altered; a read error may explain this. In DNA form, the CDR3 reads TGTGCCAGCAGTACCGGGGGGCTGATCATGGACGCTTTT. Residues: CASSTGGLIMDAF. This chain connects TRBV6-6 to TRBJ2-3; tentative D call: TRBD2 (7 bases). Germline V gene sequence: CDR1 MNHNY, CDR2 SVGAGI (reference sequence). The CDR3 contains 13 residues.

A word on this clonotype: At one end, the junction sequence differs from germline, possibly due to a read error. This chain joins TRBV5-5 and TRBJ2-1, with 7 bases matching TRBD2. Germline V CDR1 and CDR2: SGHKS, YYEKEE (reference sequence). The CDR3 length is 15 residues. CDR3 loop: CASTPGLVGVNEQFF. The CDR3 coding sequence is TGTGCAAGCACCCCCGGACTAGTGGGAGTCAATGAGCAGTTCTTC.

J is TRBJ2-3 and V is TRBV6-1, with 7 bases that match TRBD2. Germline V lookup: CDR1 MNHNS, CDR2 SASEGT. This CDR3 comprises 16 residues. J lost 5 bases, V lost 3 bases, and 11 bases had no gene match. CDR3 nucleotide sequence: TGTGCCAGCAGTGAGGGGATGGGAGGGCCCATAGATACGCAGTATTTT. Translation gives CASSEGMGGPIDTQYF.

For this clonotype: The germline gene is not matched at one end of the junction; a read error may be the cause. The CDR3 loop reads CAISLDRDRPGEQFF. The DNA for the CDR3 is TGTGCCATCAGCTTAGATCGAGATAGACCGGGTGAGCAGTTCTTC. This chain joins TRBV11-2 and TRBJ2-1; D unclear. The length of the CDR3 is 15 residues. Looked up from germline, CDR1 is SGHAT and CDR2 is FQNNGV. Combining the CDR3 with reference TRBV11-2 and TRBJ2-1 gives the whole variable domain EAGVAQSPRYKIIEKRQSVAFWCNPISGHATLYWYQQILGQGPKLLIQFQNNGVVDDSQLPKDRFSAERLKGVDSTLKIQPAKLEDSAVYLCAISLDRDRPGEQFFGPGTRLTVL.

As for this clonotype: The CDR3 does not close with the conserved phenylalanine or tryptophan, likely indicating a read error. The genes are TRBV11-2 and TRBJ2-4, with D perhaps assigned TRBD1 or TRBD2 (6 bases each). Trimming shortened V by 3 bases and J by 9 bases, and 18 bases separated the two germline ends. Per germline, CDR1 SGHAT and CDR2 FQNNGV. The CDR3 totals 15 residues. The CDR3 is CASSFPREGRGIQYI. The CDR3 DNA sequence: TGTGCCAGCAGCTTTCCGCGGGAAGGCAGGGGCATTCAGTACATC.